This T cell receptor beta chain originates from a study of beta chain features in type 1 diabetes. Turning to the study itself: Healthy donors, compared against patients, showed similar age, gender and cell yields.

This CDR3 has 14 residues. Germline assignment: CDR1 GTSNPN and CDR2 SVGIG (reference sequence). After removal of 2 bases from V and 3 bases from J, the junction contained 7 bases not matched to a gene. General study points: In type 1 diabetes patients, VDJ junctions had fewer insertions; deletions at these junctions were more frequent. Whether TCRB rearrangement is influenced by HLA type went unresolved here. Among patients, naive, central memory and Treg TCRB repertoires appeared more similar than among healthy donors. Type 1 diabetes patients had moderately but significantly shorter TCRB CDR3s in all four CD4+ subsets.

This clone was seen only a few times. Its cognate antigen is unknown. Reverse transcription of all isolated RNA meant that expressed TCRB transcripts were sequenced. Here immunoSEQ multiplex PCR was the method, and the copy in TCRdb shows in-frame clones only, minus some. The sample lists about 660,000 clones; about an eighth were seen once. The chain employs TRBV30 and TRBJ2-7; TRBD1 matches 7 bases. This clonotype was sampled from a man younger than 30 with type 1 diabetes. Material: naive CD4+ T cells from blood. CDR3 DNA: TGTGCCTGGAGTATGACAGGGCCCGTCTACGAGCAGTACTTC. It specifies CAWSMTGPVYEQYF.